The present T cell receptor (beta chain) was sequenced within a study of T cells after posttransplantation cyclophosphamide. This clone was seen ten or more times. Looked up from germline, CDR1 is MNHNS and CDR2 is SASEGT. This CDR3 has 15 amino acids. With 1 base clipped from V and 4 bases from J, the junction kept 4 bases outside the gene matches. Measured with immunoSEQ multiplex PCR; TCRdb has only the in-frame clones, and not every one. Recorded here are 25,000 to 30,000 clones, none singletons. This chain links TRBV6-1 with TRBJ2-3, with 8 bases that match TRBD2. This receptor was taken from a woman aged 60-75 years in good health, CMV-negative, and a related stem cell transplant donor. The sample consisted of PBMCs. The chain's CDR3 is CASSEGGLGPDTQYF. DNA of the CDR3: TGTGCCAGCAGTGAAGGGGGACTAGGGCCAGATACGCAGTATTTT.